These T cell receptor beta chains were read from a single sample in a study of blood T cells in healthy people across ages. A single record per CDR3 protein comes from TCRdb applying MiXCR to the 5' RACE reads. The repertoire includes roughly 1,300,000 distinct CDR3 sequences, 55% to 75% of them detected once, and 5% to 7% sits in the top ten. Material for sequencing was blood. These receptors all stem from a young man in good health. Both conserved end residues are part of each CDR3. Fields, in order: V gene, D gene, J gene, clone size, CDR3 DNA, CDR3 protein. The D gene is left open where the match is weak. The size entry is marked missing in some rows and otherwise reads once, few, many or a size class.

TRBV6-5	TRBD2	TRBJ2-3	-	TGTGCCAGCAGTTACTCAAGCGGGAGGCCCACAGATACGCAGTATTTT	CASSYSSGRPTDTQYF
TRBV4-2	-	TRBJ2-7	many	TGTGCCAGCAGCCACGGAGGATACGAGCAGTACTTC	CASSHGGYEQYF
TRBV6-5	TRBD2	TRBJ2-7	-	TGTGCCAGCAGTACCACGTTGACTAGCCACGAGCAGTACTTC	CASSTTLTSHEQYF
TRBV20-1	-	TRBJ2-1	-	TGCAGTGCTAGAGATCAGGGGTTCTACAATTATCAGTTCTTC	CSARDQGFYNYQFF
TRBV20-1	TRBD1	TRBJ1-2	-	TGCAGTGGGTGGACAGGGGGATATGGCTACACCTTC	CSGWTGGYGYTF
TRBV20-1	-	TRBJ2-7	-	TGCAGTGCTAGAGAACCCGCCGGGAAAGACTACGAGCAGTACTTC	CSAREPAGKDYEQYF
TRBV11-2	-	TRBJ2-7	-	TGTGCCAGCAGCTTAGAAACGTTGGGGATCTCCTACGAGCAGTACTTC	CASSLETLGISYEQYF
TRBV6-5	TRBD2	TRBJ2-1	few	TGTGCCAGCAGTATGGGACTAGCGGGGGGCTTCGAGCAGTTCTTC	CASSMGLAGGFEQFF
TRBV10-3	TRBD2	TRBJ2-6	-	TGTGCCACCAAGAGGACTAGCGGGGGGGTTTCAGGGACCAACGTCCTGACTTTC	CATKRTSGGVSGTNVLTF
TRBV20-1	-	TRBJ1-2	-	TGCAGTGCCAAGGACTTCGGATCTAACTATGGCTACACCTTC	CSAKDFGSNYGYTF
TRBV6-6	-	TRBJ2-3	once	TGTGCCAGCAGCTTACCTGCCCCAGATACGCAGTATTTT	CASSLPAPDTQYF
TRBV12-3/TRBV12-4	-	TRBJ2-5	few	TGTGCCAGCAGCACTAGGCAAGAGACCCAGTACTTC	CASSTRQETQYF
TRBV29-1	TRBD1	TRBJ2-5	-	TGCAGCGTTGACCGACAGGGAGAGACCCAGTACTTC	CSVDRQGETQYF
TRBV12-3/TRBV12-4	-	TRBJ1-4	-	TGTGCCAGCAGGTTCGGGACAAATAATGAAAAACTGTTTTTT	CASRFGTNNEKLFF
TRBV20-1	-	TRBJ1-1	-	TGCAGTGCTAGGTATATGGGGGATCGGGCGAACACTGAAGCTTTCTTT	CSARYMGDRANTEAFF
TRBV7-9	-	TRBJ1-1	once	TGTGCCAGCAGCTCCGAGGGGAACACTGAAGCTTTCTTT	CASSSEGNTEAFF
TRBV12-3/TRBV12-4	-	TRBJ2-4	-	TGTGCCAGCAGTTTAGGGCGGTTGGCGAACATTCAGTACTTC	CASSLGRLANIQYF
TRBV4-1	-	TRBJ2-1	few	TGCGCCAGCAGCCAACCCGCGAGGGGGAATGAGCAGTTCTTC	CASSQPARGNEQFF
TRBV27	-	TRBJ1-1	-	TGTGCCAGCAGTTCCGGACAAACCATGAACACTGAAGCTTTCTTT	CASSSGQTMNTEAFF
TRBV6-6	-	TRBJ2-7	-	TGTGCCAGCAGTGTTGGACGGACCGCCTCTTCCTACGAGCAGTACTTC	CASSVGRTASSYEQYF
TRBV20-1	TRBD2	TRBJ2-7	few	TGCAGTGCTAGGCCCACTAGCGGGATCGACGAGCAGTACTTC	CSARPTSGIDEQYF
TRBV6-2/TRBV6-3	-	TRBJ2-7	-	TGTGCCAGCAGTTACTCGATACCCGCGGGCGATTGGTACGAGCAGTACTTC	CASSYSIPAGDWYEQYF
TRBV3-1	TRBD1	TRBJ2-7	-	TGTGCCAGCAGCCAAAGGAGACAGGGGTCCTACAATGAGCAGTACTTC	CASSQRRQGSYNEQYF
TRBV7-6	-	TRBJ2-7	-	TGTGCCAGCAGCTTACGGCGGAACTACGAGCAGTACTTC	CASSLRRNYEQYF
TRBV4-2	-	TRBJ2-5	few	TGTGCCAGCAGCCCCTACACCTCAACTGGAGAGTACCAAGAGACCCAGTACTTC	CASSPYTSTGEYQETQYF
TRBV6-1	TRBD1	TRBJ2-7	-	TGTGCCAGCAGTGCCTTCCGGGACAGCGTCTCCTACGAGCGGTACTTC	CASSAFRDSVSYERYF
TRBV4-1	-	TRBJ2-5	-	TGCGCCAGCAGCCAAGATGAGGGGGGGCTCGGACAGACCCAGTACTTC	CASSQDEGGLGQTQYF
TRBV12-3/TRBV12-4	TRBD2	TRBJ2-1	once	TGTGCCAGCATTTTAGCTGCGGTAGCGGGGGGCCGGGAGCAGTTCTTC	CASILAAVAGGREQFF
TRBV4-1	-	TRBJ1-5	few	TGCGCCAGCAGCCACGGCCTAGACCAGCATTTT	CASSHGLDQHF
TRBV14	-	TRBJ1-2	-	TGTGCCAGCAGCCAAACGGCCTTGAGCCGAACTTATCTAAACTATGGCTACACCTTC	CASSQTALSRTYLNYGYTF
TRBV29-1	-	TRBJ2-5	few	TGCAGCGCAAGGGGGAGGGTGGGAGAGACCCAGTACTTC	CSARGRVGETQYF
TRBV5-1	-	TRBJ2-2	once	TGCGCCAGCAGCTTGGGTTTAACTACAACGAACACCGGGGAGCTGTTTTTT	CASSLGLTTTNTGELFF
TRBV4-1	-	TRBJ2-7	-	TGCGCCAGCAGCCAAGGTGGGAGTGGAGGCCGTTCCTACGAGCAGTACTTC	CASSQGGSGGRSYEQYF
TRBV7-2	TRBD2	TRBJ2-7	-	TGTGCCAGCAGCTTAGGTGGTCCGGGACTAGCGGGGGGCCACCCCTACGAGCAGTACTTC	CASSLGGPGLAGGHPYEQYF
TRBV4-1	TRBD2	TRBJ2-1	-	TGCGCCAGCAGCCTGGGTAGCGGGAGGTCGAATGAGCAGTTCTTC	CASSLGSGRSNEQFF
TRBV27	-	TRBJ2-1	-	TGTGCCAGCAGTTTGAAGGAAGGACACATAAGGTCCAATGAGCAGTTCTTC	CASSLKEGHIRSNEQFF
TRBV20-1	-	TRBJ2-7	-	TGCAGTGCCGCCGGCTTTACTCCCCCCTACGAGCAGTACTTC	CSAAGFTPPYEQYF
TRBV3-1	-	TRBJ2-3	-	TGTGCCAGCAGCTCGACATGGGGGGCTTCAGATACGCAGTATTTT	CASSSTWGASDTQYF
TRBV7-9	-	TRBJ2-1	-	TGTGCCAGCAGCAAACCCGGGAGCTACAATGAGCAGTTCTTC	CASSKPGSYNEQFF
TRBV25-1	-	TRBJ2-7	-	TGTGCCGGCAGTGAAATAGGGGTCTACGAGCAGTACTTC	CAGSEIGVYEQYF
TRBV12-3/TRBV12-4	-	TRBJ2-7	-	TGTGCCAGCAGGCGGGGTCCCTACGAGCAGTACTTC	CASRRGPYEQYF
TRBV7-9	-	TRBJ2-1	-	TGTGCCAGCAGCTTCCCTCGGTGGGGTGAGCAGTTCTTC	CASSFPRWGEQFF
TRBV27	-	TRBJ2-7	-	TGTGCCAGCAGTGTCCGACAAGGGATCCCCGAGCAGTACTTC	CASSVRQGIPEQYF
TRBV6-2/TRBV6-3	TRBD2	TRBJ2-5	-	TGTGCCAGCAGCCGCGGGACTAGCGGGAAAGAGACCCAGTACTTC	CASSRGTSGKETQYF
TRBV4-2	-	TRBJ2-7	few	TGTGCCAGCAGCCGACCTCAGAGCGGAACCTACGAGCAGTACTTC	CASSRPQSGTYEQYF
TRBV9	-	TRBJ2-1	-	TGTGCCAGCAGCGTAGTTAAAGGATACAATGAGCAGTTCTTC	CASSVVKGYNEQFF
TRBV20-1	TRBD2	TRBJ2-5	once	TGCAGTGCTCAGGGACTAGCGGGGGGGAAAGAGACCCAGTACTTC	CSAQGLAGGKETQYF
TRBV4-3	TRBD1	TRBJ2-2	-	TGCGCCAGCAGCCACGTCCCCATTACAGGGGCCCTAACCGGGGAGCTGTTTTTT	CASSHVPITGALTGELFF
TRBV20-1	-	TRBJ2-3	-	TGCAGTGCTAGAGATTGGCTAGCGAGCACAGATACGCAGTATTTT	CSARDWLASTDTQYF
TRBV20-1	TRBD2	TRBJ2-7	few	TGCAGTGCTAGATCCGGGACTAGCGGGGGCTACGAGCAGTACTTC	CSARSGTSGGYEQYF
TRBV20-1	-	TRBJ2-5	few	TGCAGTGCTAGAGGTACATGGGATCTGGAGACCCAGTACTTC	CSARGTWDLETQYF
TRBV20-1	TRBD2	TRBJ2-7	-	TGCAGTGCTACAGCGGGAGTAGGCTACGAGCAGTACTTC	CSATAGVGYEQYF
TRBV6-5	-	TRBJ2-7	-	TGTGCCAGCAGTCCCCCCCAGGAACCAACGAGGCAGTACTTC	CASSPPQEPTRQYF
TRBV25-1	-	TRBJ2-1	-	TGTGCCAGCAGTGAGGGGCGGGACATTTCCTACAATGAGCAGTTCTTC	CASSEGRDISYNEQFF
TRBV5-1	TRBD1	TRBJ1-2	-	TGCGCCAGCAGCTTCGGGACAGGGAAGGTCGGCTATGGCTACACCTTC	CASSFGTGKVGYGYTF
TRBV27	TRBD1	TRBJ2-7	-	TGTGCCAGCAGTTCCGGACAGGGAACTACGAAGGTCTACGAGCAGTACTTC	CASSSGQGTTKVYEQYF
TRBV6-1	-	TRBJ2-7	-	TGTGCCGGCAGTGAAACGGTTGGGGGTTTAGCCTACGAGCAGTACTTC	CAGSETVGGLAYEQYF